This is a list of T cell receptor beta chains from one sample in a study of blood T cell repertoires in COVID-19. Clones were read by immunoSEQ multiplex PCR, and TCRdb kept only the in-frame ones, dropping some. The data hold about 70,000 clones, with around 85% observed a single time. The sequencing sample was made of peripheral blood. Source of these receptors: a human donor in a cohort sampled during active COVID-19. Both conserved end residues are part of each CDR3. The D gene is left open where the match is weak. Not all rows give a size; the values are once, few, many and, for expanded clones, a class.

J gene,clone size,D gene,V gene,CDR3 DNA,CDR3 protein
TRBJ1-4,.,TRBD1,TRBV6-5,TGTGCCAGCAGTCCCCAGGGGGGCTTGGATGAAAAACTGTTTTTT,CASSPQGGLDEKLFF
TRBJ2-7,.,TRBD2,TRBV5-4,TGTGCCAGCAGCCTGGGAGGGACTAGCGGTCCCTACGAGCAGTACTTC,CASSLGGTSGPYEQYF
TRBJ2-5,once,TRBD2,TRBV5-1,TGCGCCAGCAGCCGTAGACTAGCGGGGAACCAAGAGACCCAGTACTTC,CASSRRLAGNQETQYF
TRBJ2-2,.,TRBD1,TRBV10-3,TGTGCCATCAGGGCAGGGGGAACCGGGGAGCTGTTTTTT,CAIRAGGTGELFF
TRBJ2-7,.,.,TRBV30,TGTGCCTGTCAGGTGGGGGGGCTTGTCGAGCAGTACTTC,CACQVGGLVEQYF
TRBJ2-7,.,TRBD1,TRBV6-5,TGTGCCAGCGCAAGGGGGGACAGGGGGCCCGGCGAGCAGTACTTC,CASARGDRGPGEQYF
TRBJ1-1,.,TRBD1,TRBV5-1,TGCGCCAGCAGCCCCCGACAGGGGGACACTGAAGCTTTCTTT,CASSPRQGDTEAFF
TRBJ1-2,once,TRBD1,TRBV20-1,TGCAGTGCTAGTCCTCCGGGACAGGGGGCTAATGGCTACACCTTC,CSASPPGQGANGYTF
TRBJ2-3,.,TRBD2,TRBV5-1,TGCGCCAGCAGCAACGGGGGGGCCACAGATACGCAGTATTTT,CASSNGGATDTQYF
TRBJ2-4,.,TRBD2,TRBV2,TGTGCCAGCAGTGGGACTAGGTTGGCCAAAAACATTCAGTACTTC,CASSGTRLAKNIQYF
TRBJ2-5,.,TRBD2,TRBV7-9,TGTGCCAGCAGCTTCGGGGGGGAGACCCAGTACTTC,CASSFGGETQYF
TRBJ1-4,few,TRBD1,TRBV11-2,TGTGCCAGCAGCCGACGGACAGGCGGGAATGAAAAACTGTTTTTT,CASSRRTGGNEKLFF
TRBJ2-3,.,.,TRBV30,TGTGCCTGGAGTGTAGTTGGGCAGGGCACAGATACGCAGTATTTT,CAWSVVGQGTDTQYF
TRBJ2-4,.,.,TRBV5-6,TGTGCCAGCAGCTCTAGGGGAAAACCCAAAAACATTCAGTACTTC,CASSSRGKPKNIQYF
TRBJ1-5,once,.,TRBV5-1,TGCGCCAGCAGCTTGGAAAGTGGAGGGATGGGCCAGCCCCAGCATTTT,CASSLESGGMGQPQHF
TRBJ2-3,.,TRBD1,TRBV27,TGTGCCAGCAGTTTCGACAGGGAAAATACGCAGTATTTT,CASSFDRENTQYF
TRBJ1-1,.,.,TRBV6-5,TGTGCCAGCAGTTACTTGGGGGAGGGAGGAGAAGCTTTCTTT,CASSYLGEGGEAFF
TRBJ2-7,.,.,TRBV6-5,TGTGCCAGCAGTTACGTTGCGGGATCCTACGAGCAGTACTTC,CASSYVAGSYEQYF
TRBJ2-1,.,TRBD2,TRBV29-1,TGCAGCGTTGAAGGCGGGGGAAGCTCCTACAATGAGCAGTTCTTC,CSVEGGGSSYNEQFF
TRBJ1-1,.,.,TRBV5-6,TGTGCCAGCAGCTTGGTGGAGGGCACTGAAGCTTTCTTT,CASSLVEGTEAFF
TRBJ1-2,.,TRBD1,TRBV10-3,TGTGCCACCAAGACCCCCCAGGGGGAGGTCTATGGCTACACCTTC,CATKTPQGEVYGYTF
TRBJ2-3,once,TRBD2,TRBV3-1/TRBV3-2,TGTGCCAGCAGCCCCGGACTAGCGCGCACAGATACGCAGTATTTT,CASSPGLARTDTQYF
TRBJ1-6,.,.,TRBV30,TGTGCCTGGACAGGACTCTCCTATAATTCACCCCTCCACTTT,CAWTGLSYNSPLHF
TRBJ2-3,.,TRBD2,TRBV5-1,TGCGCCAGCAGCTTGGGTGCGGGGGCAGATACGCAGTATTTT,CASSLGAGADTQYF
TRBJ1-6,few,TRBD1,TRBV11-2,TGTGCCAGCAGCTCCGGGACAGGGGGTTCACCCCTCCACTTT,CASSSGTGGSPLHF
TRBJ2-2,.,.,TRBV6-2/TRBV6-3,TGTGCCAGCAGTAGGGGGAGCAACACCGGGGAGCTGTTTTTT,CASSRGSNTGELFF
TRBJ2-5,.,.,TRBV6-1,TGTGCCAGCAGTGAAGGGACAACCTGGGAGACCCAGTACTTC,CASSEGTTWETQYF
TRBJ1-2,.,.,TRBV27,TGTGCCAGCAGTTTATATGCGGGAGGGTGGGGGGCGCAGGGCTACACCTTC,CASSLYAGGWGAQGYTF
TRBJ2-7,.,TRBD1,TRBV27,TGTGCCAGCAGTTCGGACAGGGCAAACGAGCAGTACTTC,CASSSDRANEQYF
TRBJ2-5,.,.,TRBV29-1,TGCAGCGTCTTAAAATGGACAACCGAGGAGACCCAGTACTTC,CSVLKWTTEETQYF
TRBJ2-6,.,TRBD1,TRBV5-1,TGCGCCAGCAGCGTTCGGGGACAGGGGGCACTTCAAGCTGGGGCCAACGTCCTGACTTTC,CASSVRGQGALQAGANVLTF
TRBJ1-6,.,TRBD1,TRBV9,TGTGCCAGCAGCCCCGAGACAGGGGAGGCTTCACCCCTCCACTTT,CASSPETGEASPLHF
TRBJ2-1,.,.,TRBV6-1,TGTGCCAGCAGTGAGATTTCTAGGAATGGCGAGCAGTTCTTC,CASSEISRNGEQFF
TRBJ1-2,.,.,TRBV2,TGTGCCAGCAGTGGAGTGGTTAACTATGGCTACACCTTC,CASSGVVNYGYTF
TRBJ1-4,.,.,TRBV7-2,TGTGCCAGCAGCTTAGTCGGGGGATTAAGCAATGAAAAACTGTTTTTT,CASSLVGGLSNEKLFF
TRBJ1-1,.,.,TRBV27,TGTGCCAGCAGTTTACCCGGGGGGCCTGAAGCTTTCTTT,CASSLPGGPEAFF
TRBJ2-5,.,.,TRBV6-7,TGTGCCAGCAGGTTGGGGGGGCGCACGTTAGAGACCCAGTACTTC,CASRLGGRTLETQYF
TRBJ1-5,.,.,TRBV19,TGTGCCATAGCCGGCGGGGGCGGCAATCAGCCCCAGCATTTT,CAIAGGGGNQPQHF
TRBJ1-6,.,.,TRBV30,TGTGCCGGAGGACTCCCGAGCTCCTATAATTCACCCCTCCACTTT,CAGGLPSSYNSPLHF
TRBJ2-7,.,.,TRBV11-2,TGTGCCAGCAGCTTAGCAGGGGCCGGGGAGCAGTACTTC,CASSLAGAGEQYF